The clone carrying this T cell receptor beta chain was counted between two and nine times. Sorting of CD4+ naive, central memory, regulatory and stem cell-like memory cells was performed via CD45RO/CCR7/CD25/CD127/CD95/CD27. These data come from a study of beta chain features in type 1 diabetes. The study reverse transcribed the entire isolated RNA, so it sequenced expressed TCRB transcripts. Measured with immunoSEQ multiplex PCR; TCRdb has only the in-frame clones, and not every one. The profile shows a few hundred thousand clones, 25% to 30% of them singletons. Germline CDR1 SNHLY, CDR2 FYNNEI. The trim removed 1 base at V and 9 bases at J, leaving 6 bases unmatched. The CDR3 is 14 residues long.

The receptor's source is a man aged 25-45 years in good health. The sample comprised central memory CD4+ T cells from blood. The chain carries TRBV2 and TRBJ2-5, with 9 nucleotides matching TRBD2. CDR3 protein: CASSEGLAATSQYF. CDR3 nucleotides: TGTGCCAGCAGTGAAGGACTAGCGGCCACGTCCCAGTACTTC.